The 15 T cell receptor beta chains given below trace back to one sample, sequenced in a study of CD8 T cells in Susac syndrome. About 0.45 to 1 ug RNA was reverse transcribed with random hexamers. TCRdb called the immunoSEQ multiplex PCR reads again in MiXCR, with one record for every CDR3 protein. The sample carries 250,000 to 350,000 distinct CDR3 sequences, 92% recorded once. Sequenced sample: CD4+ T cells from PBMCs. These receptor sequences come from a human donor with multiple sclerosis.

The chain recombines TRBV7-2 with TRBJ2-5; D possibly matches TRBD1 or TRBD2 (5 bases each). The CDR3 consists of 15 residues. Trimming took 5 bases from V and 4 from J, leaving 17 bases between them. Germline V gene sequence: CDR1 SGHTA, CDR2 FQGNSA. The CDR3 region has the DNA TGTGCCAGCAGCGCCCCACTAGGTGGGGGAGAGACCCAGTACTTC. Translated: CASSAPLGGGETQYF.

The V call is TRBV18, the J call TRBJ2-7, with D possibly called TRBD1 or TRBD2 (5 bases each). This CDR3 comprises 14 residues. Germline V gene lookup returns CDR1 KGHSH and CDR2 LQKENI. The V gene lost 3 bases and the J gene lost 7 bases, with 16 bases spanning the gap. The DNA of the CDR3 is TGTGCCAGCTCACCCGGGGCAGGACCCAGGGAGCAGTACTTC. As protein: CASSPGAGPREQYF.

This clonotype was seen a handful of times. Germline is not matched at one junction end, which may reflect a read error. This chain's CDR3 is CASSRTGGNEKLFF. The CDR3 region has the DNA TGTGCCAGCAGTCGGACAGGAGGTAATGAAAAACTGTTTTTT. The chain combines TRBV5-1 with TRBJ1-4, with 7 bases fitting TRBD1. Germline CDR1 SGHRS, CDR2 YFSETQ. CDR3 length: 14 residues.

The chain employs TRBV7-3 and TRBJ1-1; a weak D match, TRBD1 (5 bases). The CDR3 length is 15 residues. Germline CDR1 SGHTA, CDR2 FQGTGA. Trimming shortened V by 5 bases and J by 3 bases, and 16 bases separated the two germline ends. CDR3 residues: CASSTNRLGDTEAFF. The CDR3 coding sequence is TGTGCCAGCAGCACGAACAGGCTGGGGGACACTGAAGCTTTCTTT.

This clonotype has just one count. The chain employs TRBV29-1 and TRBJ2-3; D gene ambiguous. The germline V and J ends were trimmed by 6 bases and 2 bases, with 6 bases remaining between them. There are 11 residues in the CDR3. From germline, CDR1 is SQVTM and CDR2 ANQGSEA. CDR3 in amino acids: CSVRATDTQYF. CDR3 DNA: TGCAGCGTGCGCGCCACAGATACGCAGTATTTT.

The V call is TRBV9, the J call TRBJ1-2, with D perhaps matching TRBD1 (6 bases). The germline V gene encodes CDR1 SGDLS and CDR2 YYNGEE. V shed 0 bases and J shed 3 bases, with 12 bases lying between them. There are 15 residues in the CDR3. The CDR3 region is CASSVGDTDDYGYTF. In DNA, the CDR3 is TGTGCCAGCAGCGTAGGGGACACCGACGACTATGGCTACACCTTC.

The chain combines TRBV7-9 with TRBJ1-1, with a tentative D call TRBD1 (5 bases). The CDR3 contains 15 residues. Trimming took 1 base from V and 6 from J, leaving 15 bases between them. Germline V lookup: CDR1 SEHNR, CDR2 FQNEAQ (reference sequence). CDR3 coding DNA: TGTGCCAGCAGCTTAGGAGGGGTTTATAGGCCTGAAGCTTTCTTT. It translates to CASSLGGVYRPEAFF. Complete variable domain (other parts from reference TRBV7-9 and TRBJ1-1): DTGVSQNPRHKITKRGQNVTFRCDPISEHNRLYWYRQTLGQGPEFLTYFQNEAQLEKSRLLSDRFSAERPKGSFSTLEIQRTEQGDSAMYLCASSLGGVYRPEAFFGQGTRLTVV.

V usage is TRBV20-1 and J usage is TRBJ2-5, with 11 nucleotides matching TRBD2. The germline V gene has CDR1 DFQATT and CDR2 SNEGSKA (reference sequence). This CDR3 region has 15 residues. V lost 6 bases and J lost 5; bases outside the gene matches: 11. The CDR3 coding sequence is TGCAGTGCCACGCTAGCGGGAGGAGGTTCGGAGACCCAGTACTTC. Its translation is CSATLAGGGSETQYF.

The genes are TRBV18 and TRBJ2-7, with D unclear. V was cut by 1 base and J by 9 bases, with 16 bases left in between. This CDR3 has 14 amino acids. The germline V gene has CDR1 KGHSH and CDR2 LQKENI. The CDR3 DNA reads TGTGCCAGCTCACCACGGCAGGCCGGTCTTGGGCAGTACTTC. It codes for CASSPRQAGLGQYF.

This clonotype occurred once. The CDR3 nucleotides are TGTGCCAGCAGTTACTCAGCGGGAGCCCCAGATACGCAGTATTTT. It encodes CASSYSAGAPDTQYF. V usage is TRBV6-2 or TRBV6-3 and J usage is TRBJ2-3; TRBD2 matches 8 bases. The length of the CDR3 is 15 residues. Trimming removed 0 bases from V and 4 bases from J; junction bases left unmatched: 3. Germline lookup yields CDR1 MNHEY and CDR2 SVGEGT.

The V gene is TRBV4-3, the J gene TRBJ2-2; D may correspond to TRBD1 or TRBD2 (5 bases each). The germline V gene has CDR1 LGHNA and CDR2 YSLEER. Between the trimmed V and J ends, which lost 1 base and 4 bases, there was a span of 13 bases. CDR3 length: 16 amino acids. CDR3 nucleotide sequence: TGCGCCAGCAGCCAAGCTCCGACCGGGGCCACCGGGGAGCTGTTTTTT. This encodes CASSQAPTGATGELFF.

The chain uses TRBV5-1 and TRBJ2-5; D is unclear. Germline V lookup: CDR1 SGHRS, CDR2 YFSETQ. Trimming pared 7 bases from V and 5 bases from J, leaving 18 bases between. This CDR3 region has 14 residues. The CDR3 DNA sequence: TGCGCCAGCGGGGTGAAACAGTTTCAGGAGACCCAGTACTTC. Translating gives CASGVKQFQETQYF.

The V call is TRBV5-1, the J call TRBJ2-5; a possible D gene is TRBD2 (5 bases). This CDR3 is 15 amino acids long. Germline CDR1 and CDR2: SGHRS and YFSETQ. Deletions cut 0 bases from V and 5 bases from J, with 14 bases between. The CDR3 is CASSLADYTDETQYF. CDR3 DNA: TGCGCCAGCAGCTTGGCTGACTACACCGACGAGACCCAGTACTTC.

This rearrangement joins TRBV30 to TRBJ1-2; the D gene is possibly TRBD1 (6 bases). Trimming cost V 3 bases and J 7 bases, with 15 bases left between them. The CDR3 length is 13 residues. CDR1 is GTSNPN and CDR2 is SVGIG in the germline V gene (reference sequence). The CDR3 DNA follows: TGTGCCTGGAGATCAAGGGGGTTCGGTGGCTACACCTTC. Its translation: CAWRSRGFGGYTF.

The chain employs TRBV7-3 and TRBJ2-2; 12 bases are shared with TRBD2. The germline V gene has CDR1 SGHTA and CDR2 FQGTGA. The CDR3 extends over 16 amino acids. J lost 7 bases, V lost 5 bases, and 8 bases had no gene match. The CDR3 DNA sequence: TGTGCCAGCAGCCGGACGACTAGCGGGAGTAGCGGGGAGCTGTTTTTT. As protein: CASSRTTSGSSGELFF.